This TCR beta chain was identified during a study of blood T cell repertoires in COVID-19. The wider study: Acute and convalescent COVID-19 samples came from the United States, Italy and Spain. Sample material is recorded as cDNA or gDNA derived from T cells, B-cell-depleted T cells, or PBMCs.

Methods used by the authors: Researchers report that nucleated cell counts were estimated from reference gene primer amplification. TCRdb's table, derived via immunoSEQ multiplex PCR, lists solely in-frame clones and lacks some. V, J and clone size are taken as reported in that table, and D and trimming were inferred from the DNA itself. This sample has 150,000 to 190,000 clones; 75% to 85% occur once, and the top ten carry over 8%. From germline, CDR1 is MNHNS and CDR2 SASEGT. The CDR3 sequence is 15 residues long. V was clipped by 0 bases and J by 4 bases, with 12 bases between them. The sequence was collected from a woman in her fifties or sixties with acute or convalescent COVID-19. The rearrangement uses TRBV6-1 and TRBJ2-5, with a possible D match to TRBD1 (6 bases). Input material: peripheral blood. The CDR3 region has the DNA TGTGCCAGCAGTGAAGCGCACCAGGGGCGAGAGACCCAGTACTTC. This gives the protein CASSEAHQGRETQYF.